This T cell receptor beta chain was captured in a study of T cell repertoires in cytomegalovirus infection. Overall study context: Through public TCR beta signatures, both CMV infection and matching HLA type were indicated.

This clonotype was detected a few times. What it recognizes is unknown. TCRdb passed the reads through MiXCR, listing each CDR3 protein once. The sample consists of 450,000 to 600,000 distinct CDR3 sequences, around a third of them appearing once. Study findings and constraints: Cumulated frequencies of public TCR beta families served to identify carriers of CMV plus the relevant HLA. There were HLA-C-restricted CMV-specific TCR beta clonotypes dominating the ex vivo response.

Material: cultured PBMCs, obtained from culture after CMV antigen stimulation. The sequence was collected from a human donor in good health (CMV status not recorded). Some clones in this sample may be carry-over from other donors' samples.

The CDR3 is CASSQRALGLNTEAFF. The CDR3 bases are TGTGCCAGCAGCCAAAGAGCCCTAGGTTTGAACACTGAAGCTTTCTTT. The V and J genes are TRBV7-2 and TRBJ1-1; D unresolved. Germline V gene lookup returns CDR1 SGHTA and CDR2 FQGNSA. The V gene lost 5 bases and the J gene lost 0 bases, with 16 bases spanning the gap. The CDR3 is 16 amino acids.